Each of the 29 T cell receptor beta chains below was sequenced from the same sample in a study of cytomegalovirus exposure and HLA in healthy donors. A multiplex PCR was run with 60 Vbeta primers and 13 Jbeta primers. The data were produced by immunoSEQ multiplex PCR, yet TCRdb's version contains in-frame clones alone and is incomplete. The sample includes some 100,000 clones, 70% to 75% of them seen just once. The source material was PBMCs. Receptors originate from a woman younger than 30 in good health and CMV-seropositive.

The chain uses TRBV7-9 and TRBJ2-3; TRBD1 might be the D (6 bases). Looked up from germline, CDR1 is SEHNR and CDR2 is FQNEAQ (reference sequence). V was cut by 3 bases and J by 1 base, with 14 bases left in between. The CDR3 consists of 16 residues. The CDR3 sequence: CASSFGAGVGTDTQYF. The DNA of the CDR3 is TGTGCCAGCAGCTTTGGGGCAGGGGTAGGCACAGATACGCAGTATTTT. The full variable domain, completed using reference TRBV7-9 and TRBJ2-3, is DTGVSQNPRHKITKRGQNVTFRCDPISEHNRLYWYRQTLGQGPEFLTYFQNEAQLEKSRLLSDRFSAERPKGSFSTLEIQRTEQGDSAMYLCASSFGAGVGTDTQYFGPGTRLTVL.

The chain has TRBV11-3 and TRBJ1-5; D is undetermined. The CDR3 extends over 14 amino acids. V was shortened by 5 bases and J by 6 bases, with 14 bases between the two germline ends. Germline V gene lookup returns CDR1 SGHNT and CDR2 YENEEA. CDR3 DNA: TGTGCCAGCAGCCAATCTGCCGGTTTTCAGCCCCAGCATTTT. This translates into CASSQSAGFQPQHF.

This chain links TRBV9 with TRBJ1-2; TRBD1 matches at 7 bases. The germline V gene encodes CDR1 SGDLS and CDR2 YYNGEE. V shed 3 bases and J 8 bases; nucleotides not matched to a gene: 7. The CDR3 spans 13 residues. The chain's CDR3 is CASSGGTAVGYTF. In DNA form, the CDR3 reads TGTGCCAGCAGCGGGGGGACAGCCGTGGGCTACACCTTC.

The chain uses TRBV6-1 and TRBJ2-7; 8 bases are a match to TRBD2. Germline V gives CDR1 MNHNS, CDR2 SASEGT. Losses at the gene ends were 5 bases for V and 4 bases for J; bases not matched to a gene: 7. The length of the CDR3 is 14 residues. CDR3 coding DNA: TGTGCCAGCAGTTTCCAAAGCGGGAGTTACGAGCAGTACTTC. Encoded protein: CASSFQSGSYEQYF.

This clone has just one count. The chain has TRBV6-6 and TRBJ1-1, with 8 positions matching TRBD1. This CDR3 region has 16 residues. V was pared by 6 bases and J by 0 bases, with 9 bases of the junction left unmatched. Germline assignment: CDR1 MNHNY and CDR2 SVGAGI (reference sequence). The DNA of the CDR3 is TGTGCCAGCAGCCCAGTGACAGGGGAGATGAACACTGAAGCTTTCTTT. This encodes CASSPVTGEMNTEAFF.

The chain recombines TRBV5-4 with TRBJ2-5; the D gene is possibly TRBD1 (7 bases). Per the germline V gene, CDR1 is SGHNT and CDR2 is YYREEE (reference sequence). V gave up 4 bases and J gave up 3 bases, with 13 bases separating them. The CDR3 has 14 amino acids. In DNA form, the CDR3 reads TGTGCCAGCAGCCTCGGGGGACAGAAAGAGACCCAGTACTTC. Its translation is CASSLGGQKETQYF. The variable domain in full, completed from reference TRBV5-4 and TRBJ2-5, reads ETGVTQSPTHLIKTRGQQVTLRCSSQSGHNTVSWYQQALGQGPQFIFQYYREEENGRGNFPPRFSGLQFPNYSSELNVNALELDDSALYLCASSLGGQKETQYFGPGTRLLVL.

The V and J genes are TRBV27 and TRBJ2-1, with TRBD2 identical over 8 bases. This CDR3 spans 15 amino acids. The V and J ends lost 5 bases and 0 bases, in that order; junction bases with no gene match: 3. Germline CDR1 reads MNHEY; CDR2 reads SMNVEV (reference sequence). CDR3 in amino acids: CASSLSGSSYNEQFF. The CDR3 nucleotides are TGTGCCAGCAGTCTGAGCGGGAGCTCCTACAATGAGCAGTTCTTC.

The chain couples TRBV4-2 to TRBJ1-4; D is perhaps TRBD1 (6 bases). The CDR3 spans 13 residues. Deletions cut 4 bases from V and 5 bases from J, with 8 bases between. CDR1 is LGHNA, CDR2 YNFKEQ, per germline. As DNA, the CDR3 is TGTGCCAGCAGCCCCAGGGGAAATGAAAAACTGTTTTTT. This sequence encodes CASSPRGNEKLFF.

There are a few counts of this clone. The chain is built from TRBV30 and TRBJ1-5; 9 nucleotides match TRBD1. Germline V lookup: CDR1 GTSNPN, CDR2 SVGIG (reference sequence). V shed 6 bases and J 2 bases; nucleotides not matched to a gene: 8. The CDR3 is 15 amino acids. The CDR3 sequence: CACPNRGLGNQPQHF. Written as DNA, the CDR3 is TGTGCCTGCCCCAACAGGGGGCTGGGCAATCAGCCCCAGCATTTT. The full variable domain, rest sourced from reference TRBV30 and TRBJ1-5, is SQTIHQWPATLVQPVGSPLSLECTVEGTSNPNLYWYRQAAGRGLQLLFYSVGIGQISSEVPQNLSASRPQDRQFILSSKKLLLSDSGFYLCACPNRGLGNQPQHFGDGTRLSIL.

The chain has TRBV6-1 and TRBJ2-2; 8 nucleotides agree with TRBD2. In germline, CDR1 is MNHNS, CDR2 SASEGT. The CDR3 covers 15 residues. Trimming cost V 1 base and J 3 bases; bases outside gene matches: 1. CDR3 nucleotide sequence: TGTGCCAGCAGTGAAGGGACTAGCTACACCGGGGAGCTGTTTTTT. Translated: CASSEGTSYTGELFF.

This chain connects TRBV18 to TRBJ2-7; 8 bases line up with TRBD1. The CDR3 contains 16 residues. Trimming cost V 1 base and J 3 bases; bases outside gene matches: 8. The germline V gene encodes CDR1 KGHSH and CDR2 LQKENI. CDR3 residues: CASSPLSGGELYEQYF. The CDR3 DNA reads TGTGCCAGCTCACCACTTTCAGGGGGCGAGCTCTACGAGCAGTACTTC.

V gene TRBV18 combines with J gene TRBJ2-3; 12 positions match TRBD2. This CDR3 spans 17 amino acids. V was pared by 2 bases and J by 9 bases, with 12 bases of the junction left unmatched. Germline V gene data show CDR1 as KGHSH and CDR2 as LQKENI. As DNA, the CDR3 is TGTGCCAGCTCACCAGCGACTAGCGGGAGCGGGTACGGCACGCAGTATTTT. Translation: CASSPATSGSGYGTQYF.

CDR3 DNA: TGTGCCATCAGGGGCCCCACACAGGGCTATGGCTACACCTTC. This encodes CAIRGPTQGYGYTF. This chain joins TRBV10-3 and TRBJ1-2, with D possibly matching TRBD1 (6 bases). Germline V gene data show CDR1 as ENHRY and CDR2 as SYGVKD. V was cut by 6 bases and J by 4 bases, with 15 bases left in between. This CDR3 comprises 14 residues.

This rearrangement joins TRBV5-1 to TRBJ2-7, with TRBD1 identical over 8 bases. The CDR3 is 15 amino acids. Losses at the gene ends were 4 bases for V and 3 bases for J; bases not matched to a gene: 9. Germline V lookup: CDR1 SGHRS, CDR2 YFSETQ. CDR3 DNA: TGCGCCAGCAGCCCTGGACAGGGAACCCTCTACGAGCAGTACTTC. This codes for CASSPGQGTLYEQYF.

The chain uses TRBV6-1 and TRBJ2-5, with D tentatively TRBD2 (7 bases). V lost 8 bases to trimming and J lost 5 bases, with 15 bases between them. Germline loops: CDR1 MNHNS, CDR2 SASEGT. The CDR3 is 13 amino acids. The CDR3 here is CASGGGGVETQYF. As DNA, the CDR3 is TGTGCCAGCGGGGGAGGGGGTGTGGAGACCCAGTACTTC.

The J gene is TRBJ2-2, the V gene TRBV2; TRBD2 matches 9 bases. CDR1 SNHLY and CDR2 FYNNEI come from the germline V gene. The CDR3 is made up of 17 amino acids. Trimming removed 3 bases from V and 2 bases from J; junction bases left unmatched: 7. The CDR3 region has the DNA TGTGCCAGCAGTGAGACATCTAGCGGGATCAACACCGGGGAGCTGTTTTTT. It is translated as CASSETSSGINTGELFF.

The J gene is TRBJ2-2, the V gene TRBV11-2; possible D gene TRBD2, 5 bases. The length of the CDR3 is 15 residues. The ends were cut back, 0 bases at V and 7 bases at J, with 12 bases in the middle. Germline V lookup: CDR1 SGHAT, CDR2 FQNNGV. The CDR3 nucleotides read TGTGCCAGCAGCTTAGAGGGGTCAGCGGTCGGGGAGCTGTTTTTT. This gives the protein CASSLEGSAVGELFF.

The chain employs TRBV28 and TRBJ2-3, with a possible D match to TRBD1 (6 bases). The germline V gene encodes CDR1 MDHEN and CDR2 SYDVKM. V lost 7 bases, J lost 2 bases, and 13 bases lay in between. The CDR3 loop spans 14 amino acids. Written as DNA, the CDR3 is TGTGCCAGCATACCGGGACACCTCACAGATACGCAGTATTTT. Its translation: CASIPGHLTDTQYF. The complete variable domain, with remaining parts taken from reference TRBV28 and TRBJ2-3, reads DVKVTQSSRYLVKRTGEKVFLECVQDMDHENMFWYRQDPGLGLRLIYFSYDVKMKEKGDIPEGYSVSREKKERFSLILESASTNQTSMYLCASIPGHLTDTQYFGPGTRLTVL.

This sequence joins TRBV19 and TRBJ1-4; D unclear. In germline, CDR1 is LNHDA, CDR2 SQIVND (reference sequence). The CDR3 runs 15 residues. V was trimmed by 10 bases and J by 7 bases, leaving 22 bases between them. This CDR3 reads CATVSSGVPTEKLFF. The CDR3 nucleotides are TGTGCCACCGTTTCCTCCGGAGTCCCGACTGAAAAACTGTTTTTT. Variable domain in full (rest from reference TRBV19 and TRBJ1-4): DGGITQSPKYLFRKEGQNVTLSCEQNLNHDAMYWYRQDPGQGLRLIYYSQIVNDFQKGDIAEGYSVSREKKESFPLTVTSAQKNPTAFYLCATVSSGVPTEKLFFGSGTQLSVL.

The CDR3 sequence is CATSRRHPTSGGGNEQFF. CDR3 coding DNA: TGTGCCACCAGCAGACGCCACCCGACTAGCGGGGGTGGAAATGAGCAGTTCTTC. The chain couples TRBV15 to TRBJ2-1; 12 bases fit TRBD2. This CDR3 spans 18 amino acids. The ends lost 2 bases at V and 7 bases at J; junction bases unmatched: 12. CDR1 and CDR2 (germline): LNHNV, YYDKDF (reference sequence).

The CDR3 spells CAISGTGGTNQPQHF. CDR3 DNA sequence: TGTGCCATCAGCGGGACAGGCGGAACCAATCAGCCCCAGCATTTT. The rearrangement links TRBV10-3 to TRBJ1-5; 8 bases map to TRBD1. The CDR3 is made up of 15 amino acids. V dropped 6 bases and J dropped 3; count of bases not matched to a gene: 7. Germline CDR1 ENHRY, CDR2 SYGVKD.

The chain combines TRBV6-1 with TRBJ2-2; D might be TRBD2 (6 bases). Trimming removed 5 bases at V and 7 bases at J, with 17 bases between. The CDR3 runs 15 residues. CDR1 is MNHNS and CDR2 is SASEGT in the germline V gene. Written as DNA, the CDR3 is TGTGCCAGCAGTTCCCAGGGACTTACTATCGGGGAGCTGTTTTTT. Translated: CASSSQGLTIGELFF.

This clone was seen a few times. The chain is built from TRBV27 and TRBJ2-7, with D hard to call. The CDR3 is 12 amino acids. Germline V gene lookup returns CDR1 MNHEY and CDR2 SMNVEV (reference sequence). Between the trimmed V and J ends, which lost 3 bases and 3 bases, there was a span of 6 bases. CDR3 region: CASSFIGYEQYF. In nucleotides, the CDR3 is TGTGCCAGCAGTTTCATCGGCTACGAGCAGTACTTC.

The chain carries TRBV15 and TRBJ1-3; D ambiguous. CDR3 length: 13 residues. With 5 bases removed from V and 9 bases from J, the gap between germline ends came to 14 bases. CDR1 and CDR2 (germline): LNHNV, YYDKDF (reference sequence). Here the CDR3 reads CATSFGGSGTIYF. CDR3 DNA: TGTGCCACCAGCTTTGGAGGGTCGGGCACCATATATTTT.

The chain carries TRBV9 and TRBJ2-6, with a tentative D call TRBD2 (6 bases). Trimming cost V 4 bases and J 2 bases, with 19 bases left between them. The V gene's germline CDR1 is SGDLS and CDR2 YYNGEE. CDR3 length: 18 residues. Here the CDR3 DNA reads TGTGCCAGCAGCTTTACCAGAGGCGGGAAAGCTGGGGCCAACGTCCTGACTTTC. Amino acid sequence: CASSFTRGGKAGANVLTF.

The chain couples TRBV4-3 to TRBJ2-3, with 7 positions matching TRBD2. The CDR3 totals 16 residues. V was pared by 1 base and J by 6 bases, with 10 bases of the junction left unmatched. CDR1 and CDR2 from the germline V gene are LGHNA and YSLEER. The CDR3 sequence: CASSQGRAGRADTQYF. The DNA for the CDR3 is TGCGCCAGCAGCCAAGGGCGAGCGGGGAGGGCGGATACGCAGTATTTT.

This clone has a single count. The rearrangement joins TRBV6-5 to TRBJ2-5, with 13 bases matching TRBD2. This CDR3 has 16 residues. V gave up 2 bases and J gave up 7 bases; unmatched junction bases: 7. Germline CDR1 MNHEY, CDR2 SVGAGI. The chain's CDR3 is CASSYGRTSGSGTQYF. The CDR3 bases are TGTGCCAGCAGTTACGGGCGGACTAGCGGGAGTGGGACCCAGTACTTC.

This chain uses TRBV5-1 with TRBJ2-3; the D is unclear. Germline assignment: CDR1 SGHRS and CDR2 YFSETQ. Trimming stripped 1 base from V and 5 bases from J, with 8 bases between. The CDR3 length is 13 residues. The CDR3 nucleotides read TGCGCCAGCAGCTTGTCATTAGTAGATACGCAGTATTTT. Translated, it gives CASSLSLVDTQYF.

In this sample, this clone turned up once. The V call is TRBV5-5, the J call TRBJ1-1; D remains unclear. Trimming removed 1 base from V and 2 bases from J, with 6 bases in between. This CDR3 has 13 amino acids. CDR1 and CDR2 (germline): SGHKS, YYEKEE (reference sequence). DNA of the CDR3: TGTGCCAGCAGCTTGCGGGATAACACTGAAGCTTTCTTT. This gives the protein CASSLRDNTEAFF.